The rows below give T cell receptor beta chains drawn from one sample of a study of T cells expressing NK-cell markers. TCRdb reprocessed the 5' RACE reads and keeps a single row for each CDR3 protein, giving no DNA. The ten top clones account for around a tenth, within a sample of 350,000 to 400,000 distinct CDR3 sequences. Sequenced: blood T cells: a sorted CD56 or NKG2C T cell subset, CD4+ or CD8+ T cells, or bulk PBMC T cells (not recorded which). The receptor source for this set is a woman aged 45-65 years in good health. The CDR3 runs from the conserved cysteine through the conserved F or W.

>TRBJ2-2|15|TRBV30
CAWSGGTGDTGELFF
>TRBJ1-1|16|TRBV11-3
CASEEPGTGIRNGAFF
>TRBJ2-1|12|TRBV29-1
CSAAPGRNEQFF
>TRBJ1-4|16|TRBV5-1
CASSRTPGTSNEKLFF
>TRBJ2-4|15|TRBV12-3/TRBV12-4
CASSLNGLAIGIQYF
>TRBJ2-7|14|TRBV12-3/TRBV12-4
CASSQRQGRREQYF
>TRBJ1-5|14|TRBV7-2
CASSLAGGSQPQHF
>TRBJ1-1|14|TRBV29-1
CSVEGQDSSAEAFF
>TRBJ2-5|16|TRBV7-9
CASSLFIGGSQETQYF
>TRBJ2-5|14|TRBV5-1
CASSLEGIGETQYF
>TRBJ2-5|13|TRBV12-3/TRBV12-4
CASRPGLLGAQYF
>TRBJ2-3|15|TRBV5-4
CASSFPSGDTDTQYF
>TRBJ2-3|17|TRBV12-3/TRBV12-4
CASTQKAGEKLADTQYF
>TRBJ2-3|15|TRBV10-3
CATGGTIRSTDTQYF
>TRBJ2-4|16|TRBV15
CATSSYDLWEPDIQYF
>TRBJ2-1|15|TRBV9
CASSVEGLPADEQFF
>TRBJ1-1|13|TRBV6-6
CASRWERGTEAFF
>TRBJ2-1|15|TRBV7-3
CASRKWDRGLDEQFF
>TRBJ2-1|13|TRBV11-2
CASSLDWGNEQFF
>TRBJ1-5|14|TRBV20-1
CSASGQGKGQPQHF
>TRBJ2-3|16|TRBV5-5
CASSSRASLRIDTQYF
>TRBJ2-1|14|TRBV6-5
CASRGQGSYNEQFF
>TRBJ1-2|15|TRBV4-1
CASSPFTRSNYGYTF
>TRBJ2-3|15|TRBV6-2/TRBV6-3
CASSDPGLAGDTQYF
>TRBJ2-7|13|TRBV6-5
CATMGQGAIEQYF
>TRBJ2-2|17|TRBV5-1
CASSLTSGSSSTGELFF
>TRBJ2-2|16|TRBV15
CATSDRDTESGGELFF
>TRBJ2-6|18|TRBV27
CASSSPRRGWSGANVLTF
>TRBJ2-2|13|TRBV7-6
CASSLIMAGELFF
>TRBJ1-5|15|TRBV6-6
CASSYKQPRHQPQHF
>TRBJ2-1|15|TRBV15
CATSRGGGYNNEQFF
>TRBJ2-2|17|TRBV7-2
CASSALPGQAAVGELFF
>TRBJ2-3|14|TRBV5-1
CASSRGQPTDTQYF
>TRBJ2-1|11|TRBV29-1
CSAGTGFEQFF
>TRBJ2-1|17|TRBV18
CASSTQGGGRFLGEQFF
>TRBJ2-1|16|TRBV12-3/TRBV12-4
CASRAHSGSPGNEQFF
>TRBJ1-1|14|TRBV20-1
CSARQAGAGTEAFF
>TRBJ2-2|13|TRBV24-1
CATSDRPTGELFF
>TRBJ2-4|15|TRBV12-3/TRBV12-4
CASTRQGQAKNIQYF
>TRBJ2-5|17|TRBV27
CASSPTVTDSPKRTQYF
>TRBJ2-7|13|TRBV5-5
CASSLAGAIEQYF
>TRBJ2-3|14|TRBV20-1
CSARGPENQRAQYF
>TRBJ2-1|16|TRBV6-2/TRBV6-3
CASSNPDVPPHSEQFF
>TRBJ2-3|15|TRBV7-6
CASRPSSGSTDTQYF
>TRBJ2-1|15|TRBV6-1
CASSDVAGGQSEQFF
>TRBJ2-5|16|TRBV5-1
CASSLMGRGYQETQYF
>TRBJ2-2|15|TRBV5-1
CASSLPTQFAGELFF
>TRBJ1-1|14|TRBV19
CASSFLVLNTEAFF
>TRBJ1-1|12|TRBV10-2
CASKQENTEAFF
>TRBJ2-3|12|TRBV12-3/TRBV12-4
CASSEQLSTQYF
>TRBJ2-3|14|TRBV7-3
CASSLNPPTDTQYF
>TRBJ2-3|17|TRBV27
CASSLPTGAPGTDTQYF
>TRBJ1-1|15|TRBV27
CASSLSLTLNTEAFF
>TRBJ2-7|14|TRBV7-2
CASSPRDRLSEQYF
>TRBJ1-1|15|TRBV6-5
CASIRGEGMNTEAFF
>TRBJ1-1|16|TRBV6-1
CASSARTGILNTEAFF
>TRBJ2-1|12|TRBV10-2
CASSDWGGEQFF
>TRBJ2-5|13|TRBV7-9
CASRRLAQETQYF
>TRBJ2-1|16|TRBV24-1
CATSDPVRQQGNEQFF
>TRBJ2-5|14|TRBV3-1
CASSQRQQEETQYF